The entry below gives a single TCR beta chain sequence along with its context. Its antigen is not identified. This entry is derived from a study of cytomegalovirus exposure and HLA in healthy donors. Samples came from healthy bone marrow donors. Germline CDR1 is SGHNT and CDR2 is YENEEA. The CDR3 extends over 13 amino acids. Trimming took 5 bases from V and 4 from J, leaving 11 bases between them. PCR used 60 Vbeta primers and 13 Jbeta primers. Data came from immunoSEQ multiplex PCR; TCRdb stores just in-frame clones and leaves some out. The data contain roughly 140,000 clones, around 83% of them singletons. Study-wide points: As was reported, the classifier diagnosed cytomegalovirus status with high specificity and sensitivity. An analysis that was carried out later associated 15,000 to 20,000 TCR beta sequences with HLA alleles at 0.05 false discovery rate. According to an earlier analysis, most TCR beta V segments yielded productive rearrangements about 87% or about 30% of the time.

Sequenced: PBMCs. This receptor was identified in a middle-aged man in good health and CMV-seropositive. The rearrangement links TRBV11-3 to TRBJ1-2; D call uncertain. CDR3 region: CASSPEGSYGYTF. CDR3 DNA: TGTGCCAGCAGCCCAGAGGGATCCTATGGCTACACCTTC.